This TCR beta chain was retrieved from a study of blood T cell repertoires in COVID-19. On the study more broadly: Whether acute or convalescent, the COVID-19 samples came from the United States, Italy and Spain. In each case, the material was cDNA or gDNA derived from T cells, B-cell-depleted T cells, or PBMCs.

Under the authors' procedure: Researchers report that nucleated cell counts were estimated from reference gene primer amplification. The data were produced by immunoSEQ multiplex PCR, yet TCRdb's version contains in-frame clones alone and is incomplete. The DNA was the basis for D and trimming; V, J and clone size are from that table. The profile shows over 200,000 clones, 70% to 90% of them singletons. The CDR3 is 14 residues long. Trimming pared 5 bases from V and 8 bases from J, leaving 21 bases between. Germline CDR1 is SQVTM and CDR2 is ANQGSEA. The specimen was peripheral blood. The source is a man aged 40-50 years with acute or convalescent COVID-19. The gene calls are TRBV29-1 and TRBJ1-2; D call uncertain. The CDR3 coding sequence is TGCAGCGTTCCGGTATCGCCCCTCCTTGAGGGCTACACCTTC. Translating it yields CSVPVSPLLEGYTF.